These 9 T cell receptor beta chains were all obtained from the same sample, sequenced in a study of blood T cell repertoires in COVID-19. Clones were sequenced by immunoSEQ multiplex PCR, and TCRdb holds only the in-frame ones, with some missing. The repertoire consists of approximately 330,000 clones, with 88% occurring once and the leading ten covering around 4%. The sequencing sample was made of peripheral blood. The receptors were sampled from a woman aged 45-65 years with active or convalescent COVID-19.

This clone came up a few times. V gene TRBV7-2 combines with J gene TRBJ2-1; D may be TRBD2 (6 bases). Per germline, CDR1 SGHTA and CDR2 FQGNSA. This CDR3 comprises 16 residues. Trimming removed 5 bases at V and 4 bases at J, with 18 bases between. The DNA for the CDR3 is TGTGCCAGCAGCCCAGAGGAGGGGCTCGGATACAATGAGCAGTTCTTC. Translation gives CASSPEEGLGYNEQFF.

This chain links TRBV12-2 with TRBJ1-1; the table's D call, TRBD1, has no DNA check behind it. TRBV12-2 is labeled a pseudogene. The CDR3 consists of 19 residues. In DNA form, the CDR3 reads TGTGCAAGGCAAAACCCGAACGGGACACCTAAAATTCCGAACACTGAAGCTTTCTTT. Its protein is CARQNPNGTPKIPNTEAFF.

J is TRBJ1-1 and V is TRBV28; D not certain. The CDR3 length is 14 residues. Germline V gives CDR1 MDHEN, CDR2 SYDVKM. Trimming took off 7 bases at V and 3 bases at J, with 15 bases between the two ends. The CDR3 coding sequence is TGTGCCAGCATCTTAGAGGGTTCGTACACTGAAGCTTTCTTT. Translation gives CASILEGSYTEAFF.

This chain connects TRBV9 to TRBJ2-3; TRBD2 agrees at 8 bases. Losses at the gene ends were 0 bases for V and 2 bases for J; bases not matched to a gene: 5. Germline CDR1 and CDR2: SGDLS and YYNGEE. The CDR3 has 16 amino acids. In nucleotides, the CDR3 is TGTGCCAGCAGCGTAGATCGGGGGGGCTACACAGATACGCAGTATTTT. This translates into CASSVDRGGYTDTQYF.

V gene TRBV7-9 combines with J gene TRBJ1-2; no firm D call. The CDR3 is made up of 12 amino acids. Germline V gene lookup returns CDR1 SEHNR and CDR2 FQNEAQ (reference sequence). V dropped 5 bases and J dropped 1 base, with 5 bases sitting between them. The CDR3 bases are TGTGCCAGCAGCCTCAGTAACTATGGCTACACCTTC. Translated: CASSLSNYGYTF.

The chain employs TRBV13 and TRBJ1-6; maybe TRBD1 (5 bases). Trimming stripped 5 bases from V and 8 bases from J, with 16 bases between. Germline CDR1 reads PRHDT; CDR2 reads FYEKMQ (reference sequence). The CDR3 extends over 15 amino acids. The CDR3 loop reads CASSLTGTSDSPLHF. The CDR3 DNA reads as TGTGCCAGCAGCCTAACCGGGACTTCTGATTCACCCCTCCACTTT.

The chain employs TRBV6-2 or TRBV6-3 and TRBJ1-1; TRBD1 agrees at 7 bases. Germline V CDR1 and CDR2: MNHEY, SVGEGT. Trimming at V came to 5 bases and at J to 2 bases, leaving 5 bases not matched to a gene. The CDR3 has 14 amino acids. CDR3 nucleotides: TGTGCCAGCAGTAGGGCAGGGGGAAACACTGAAGCTTTCTTT. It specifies CASSRAGGNTEAFF.

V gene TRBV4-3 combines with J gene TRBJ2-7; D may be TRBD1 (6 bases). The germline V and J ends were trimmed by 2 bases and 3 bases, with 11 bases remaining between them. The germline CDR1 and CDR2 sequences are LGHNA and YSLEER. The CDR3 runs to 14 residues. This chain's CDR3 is CASSQHKQGYEQYF. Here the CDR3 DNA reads TGCGCCAGCAGCCAACATAAACAGGGCTACGAGCAGTACTTC.

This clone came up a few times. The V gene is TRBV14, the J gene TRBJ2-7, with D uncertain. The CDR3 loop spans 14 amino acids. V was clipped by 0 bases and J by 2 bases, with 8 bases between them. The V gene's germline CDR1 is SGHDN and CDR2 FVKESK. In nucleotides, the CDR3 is TGTGCCAGCAGCCAAGAGTGGCTGGCCTACGAGCAGTACTTC. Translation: CASSQEWLAYEQYF.